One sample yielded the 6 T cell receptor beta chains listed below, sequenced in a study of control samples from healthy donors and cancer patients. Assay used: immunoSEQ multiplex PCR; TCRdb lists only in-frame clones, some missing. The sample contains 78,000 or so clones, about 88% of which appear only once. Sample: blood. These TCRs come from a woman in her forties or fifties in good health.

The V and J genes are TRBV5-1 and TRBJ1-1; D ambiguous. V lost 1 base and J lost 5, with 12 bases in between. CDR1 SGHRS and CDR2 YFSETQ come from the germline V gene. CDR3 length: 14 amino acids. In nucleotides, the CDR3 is TGCGCCAGCAGCTTGATCGGACGGGCAACTGAAGCTTTCTTT. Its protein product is CASSLIGRATEAFF. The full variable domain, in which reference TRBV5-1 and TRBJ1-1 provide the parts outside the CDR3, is KAGVTQTPRYLIKTRGQQVTLSCSPISGHRSVSWYQQTPGQGLQFLFEYFSETQRNKGNFPGRFSGRQFSNSRSEMNVSTLELGDSALYLCASSLIGRATEAFFGQGTRLTVV.

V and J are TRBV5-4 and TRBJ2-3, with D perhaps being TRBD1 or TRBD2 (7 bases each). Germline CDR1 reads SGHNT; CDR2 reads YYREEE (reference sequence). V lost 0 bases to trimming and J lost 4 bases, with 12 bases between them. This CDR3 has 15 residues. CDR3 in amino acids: CASSLATGRADTQYF. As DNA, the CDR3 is TGTGCCAGCAGCTTGGCGACAGGGAGGGCAGATACGCAGTATTTT.

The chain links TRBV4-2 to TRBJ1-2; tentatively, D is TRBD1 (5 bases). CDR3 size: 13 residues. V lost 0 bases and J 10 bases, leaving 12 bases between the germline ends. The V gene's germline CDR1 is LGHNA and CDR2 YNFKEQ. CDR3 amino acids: CASSQDSGRDYTF. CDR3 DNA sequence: TGTGCCAGCAGCCAAGACTCAGGGAGAGACTACACCTTC.

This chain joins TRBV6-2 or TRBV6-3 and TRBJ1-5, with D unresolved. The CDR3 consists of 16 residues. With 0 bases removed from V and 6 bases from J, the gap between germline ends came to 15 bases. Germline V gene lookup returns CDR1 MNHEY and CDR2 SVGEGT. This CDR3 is CASSYSWRRNSQPQHF. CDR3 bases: TGTGCCAGCAGTTACTCCTGGAGGCGGAACTCTCAGCCCCAGCATTTT.

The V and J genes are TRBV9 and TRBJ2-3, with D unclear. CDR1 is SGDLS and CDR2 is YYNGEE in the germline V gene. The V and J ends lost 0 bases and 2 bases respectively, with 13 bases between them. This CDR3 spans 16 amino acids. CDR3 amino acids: CASSVGGRRHTDTQYF. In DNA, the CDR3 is TGTGCCAGCAGCGTAGGCGGTCGCAGGCACACAGATACGCAGTATTTT.

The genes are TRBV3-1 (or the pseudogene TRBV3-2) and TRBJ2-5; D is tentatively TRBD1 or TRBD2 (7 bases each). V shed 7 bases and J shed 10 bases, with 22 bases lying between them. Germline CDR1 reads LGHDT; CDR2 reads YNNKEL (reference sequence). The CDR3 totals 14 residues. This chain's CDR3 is CASNTGTGEGSQYF. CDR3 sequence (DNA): TGTGCCAGCAATACGGGAACAGGGGAGGGGAGCCAGTACTTC.